This entry is about one T cell receptor (beta chain). Antigen specificity is unknown. Some clones are missing from TCRdb's copy, which holds only in-frame ones; the method was immunoSEQ multiplex PCR. The data contain around 380,000 clones, roughly nine tenths of them seen just once; the ten biggest clones take up 3.5%. The treatment denotes: roughly 20 received Ad26.COV2.S at low or high dose, single or two shots; a few received placebo; per-sample allocation not given. The study sampled participants on day 63 after the first vaccine or placebo injection. These data are taken from a study of Ad26.COV2.S vaccination and SARS-CoV-2 variants. Overall study context: By the intramuscular route, Ad26.COV2.S was given once, or twice 56 days apart. Study-level findings and limits: Participants in the vaccine arm had higher spike-specific TCR breadth; placebo recipients had lower.

The germline gives CDR1 KGHSH, CDR2 LQKENI. Trimming removed 0 bases at V and 5 bases at J, with 8 bases between. The CDR3 has 13 amino acids. This specimen was peripheral blood, taken in a trial of Ad26.COV2.S vaccine versus placebo. V gene TRBV18 combines with J gene TRBJ2-7; a possible D gene is TRBD2 (5 bases). This sequence originates from a person between 18 and 65 years old who received the Ad26.COV2.S COVID-19 vaccine or a placebo. The CDR3 sequence: CASSPPEADEQYF. CDR3 coding DNA: TGTGCCAGCTCACCACCGGAGGCAGACGAGCAGTACTTC.